This TCR beta chain was profiled in a study of shared clonotypes between healthy human individuals. The assay was carried out at the deep level. Generated by immunoSEQ multiplex PCR, the TCRdb table keeps only in-frame clones and is missing some. The data show roughly 1,000,000 clones, about 84% seen once. There were only Caucasian adults among the donors, and all lived in Nashville, Tennessee. Study findings and constraints: Non-shared clonotypes displayed generation probabilities falling below those of clonotypes present in all four donors.

Trimming stripped 5 bases from V and 10 bases from J, with 16 bases between. Germline lookup yields CDR1 SGHNT and CDR2 YENEEA. This CDR3 is built from 13 residues. This clone appeared a few times. The antigen remains unidentified. The specimen was memory CD4+ T cells from PBMCs. Subset noted: CD45RA-negative fraction. The chain employs TRBV11-3 and TRBJ2-3; D remains unclear. The clonotype was recovered from a young man in good health. Some clones in this sample may be carry-over from other donors' samples. CDR3: CASSLTGSPAQYF. In nucleotides, the CDR3 is TGTGCCAGCAGCCTAACTGGTAGCCCAGCGCAGTATTTT.